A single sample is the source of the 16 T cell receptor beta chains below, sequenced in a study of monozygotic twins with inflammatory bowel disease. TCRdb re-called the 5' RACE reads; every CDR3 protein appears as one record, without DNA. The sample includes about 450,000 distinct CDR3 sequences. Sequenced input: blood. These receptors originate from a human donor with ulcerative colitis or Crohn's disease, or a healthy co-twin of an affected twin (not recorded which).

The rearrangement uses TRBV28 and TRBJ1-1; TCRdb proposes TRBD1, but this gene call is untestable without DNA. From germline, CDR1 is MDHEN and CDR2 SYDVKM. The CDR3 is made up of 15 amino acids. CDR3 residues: CASSFYRGGDTEAFF.

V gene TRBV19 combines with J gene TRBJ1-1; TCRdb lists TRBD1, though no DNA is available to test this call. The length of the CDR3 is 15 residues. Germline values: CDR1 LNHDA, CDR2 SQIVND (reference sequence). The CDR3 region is CASSSPGQMNTEAFF.

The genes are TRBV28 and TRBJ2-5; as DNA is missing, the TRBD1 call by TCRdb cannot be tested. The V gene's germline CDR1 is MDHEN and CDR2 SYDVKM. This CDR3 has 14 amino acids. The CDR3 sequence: CASSSSRGGETQYF.

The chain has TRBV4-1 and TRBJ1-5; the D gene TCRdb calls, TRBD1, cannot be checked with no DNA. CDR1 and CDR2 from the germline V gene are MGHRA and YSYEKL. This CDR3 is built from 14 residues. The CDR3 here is CASSHPGTNQPQHF.

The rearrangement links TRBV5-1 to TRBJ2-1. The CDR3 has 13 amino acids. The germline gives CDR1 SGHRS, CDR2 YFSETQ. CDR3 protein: CASSFIINNEQFF.

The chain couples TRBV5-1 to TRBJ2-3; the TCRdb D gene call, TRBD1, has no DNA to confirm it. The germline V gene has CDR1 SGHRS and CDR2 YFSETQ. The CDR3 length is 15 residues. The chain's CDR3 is CASSLGQGSPDTQYF.

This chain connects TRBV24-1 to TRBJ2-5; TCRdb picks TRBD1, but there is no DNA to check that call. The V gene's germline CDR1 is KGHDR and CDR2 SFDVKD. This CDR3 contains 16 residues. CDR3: CATSDAGTGEKETQYF.

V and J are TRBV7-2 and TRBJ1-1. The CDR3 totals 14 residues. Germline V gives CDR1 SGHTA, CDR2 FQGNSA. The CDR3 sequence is CASSLAGFNTEAFF.

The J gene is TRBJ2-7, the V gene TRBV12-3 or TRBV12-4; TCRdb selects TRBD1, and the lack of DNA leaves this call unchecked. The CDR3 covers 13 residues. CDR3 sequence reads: CASSPRQSGSQYF.

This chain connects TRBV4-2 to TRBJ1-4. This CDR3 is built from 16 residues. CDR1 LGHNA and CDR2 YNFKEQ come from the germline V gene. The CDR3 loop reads CASSQEGGASNEKLFF.

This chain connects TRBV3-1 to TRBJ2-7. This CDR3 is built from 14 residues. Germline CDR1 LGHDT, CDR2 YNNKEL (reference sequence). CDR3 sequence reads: CASSQGLDLYEQYF.

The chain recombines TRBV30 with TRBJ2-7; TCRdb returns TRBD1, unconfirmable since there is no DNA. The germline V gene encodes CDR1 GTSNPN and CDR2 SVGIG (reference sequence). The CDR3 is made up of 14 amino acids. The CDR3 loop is CAWSEAPDSYEQYF.

CDR3 loop: CASTEGGTEAFF. This chain uses TRBV19 with TRBJ1-1. CDR3 size: 12 residues. Per germline, CDR1 LNHDA and CDR2 SQIVND (reference sequence).

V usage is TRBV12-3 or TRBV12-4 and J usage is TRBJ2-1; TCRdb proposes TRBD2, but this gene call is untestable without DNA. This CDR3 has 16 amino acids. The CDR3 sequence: CASSTRRGGLDNEQFF.

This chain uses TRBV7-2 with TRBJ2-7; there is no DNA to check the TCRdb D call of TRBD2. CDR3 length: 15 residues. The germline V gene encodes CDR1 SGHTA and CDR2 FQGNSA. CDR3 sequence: CASSSSGTLAIEQYF.

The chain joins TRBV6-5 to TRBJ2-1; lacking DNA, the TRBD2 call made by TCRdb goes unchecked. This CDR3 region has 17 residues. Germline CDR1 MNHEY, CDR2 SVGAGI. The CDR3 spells CASSYMGLAGIYNEQFF.